These T cell receptor beta chains were read from a single sample in a study of T cells in Graves' hyperthyroidism and ophthalmopathy. From the multiplex PCR reads, TCRdb called clonotypes with MiXCR, one entry per CDR3 protein. In the table there are 300,000 to 400,000 distinct CDR3 sequences, about 18% of which are singletons. Sequencing was done on a sample of blood. These receptors were taken from a man between 18 and 35 years old with Graves' ophthalmopathy. Both conserved end residues are part of each CDR3. The D gene is left open where the match is weak. Only part of the rows carry a size: once, few, many, or a class if the clone is expanded.

d_gene	v_gene	j_gene	abundance	CDR3aa	CDR3nt
TRBD2	TRBV20-1	TRBJ2-3	.	CSAIPGGRWDTQYF	TGCAGTGCTATCCCGGGGGGGCGTTGGGATACGCAGTATTTT
TRBD1	TRBV11-2	TRBJ2-7	many	CASSTQTGEAYEQYF	TGTGCCAGCAGCACCCAGACAGGGGAAGCCTACGAGCAGTACTTC
TRBD1	TRBV7-9	TRBJ2-3	many	CASSPGTGAVTQYF	TGTGCCAGCAGTCCCGGGACAGGGGCGGTTACGCAGTATTTT
TRBD1	TRBV6-2/TRBV6-3	TRBJ1-5	.	CASSGTGAYSNQPQHF	TGTGCCAGCAGTGGAACAGGGGCCTATAGCAATCAGCCCCAGCATTTT
.	TRBV24-1	TRBJ1-6	few	CAPSRDTSYNSPLHF	TGTGCCCCCTCCCGGGACACCTCCTATAATTCACCCCTCCACTTT
.	TRBV29-1	TRBJ2-7	few	CSVKGSYEQYF	TGCAGCGTTAAAGGGTCCTACGAGCAGTACTTC
.	TRBV11-2	TRBJ2-5	.	CASSFKHHQETQYF	TGTGCCAGCAGCTTTAAACACCACCAAGAGACCCAGTACTTC
TRBD1	TRBV6-5	TRBJ2-3	.	CASSLQGTPTDTQYF	TGTGCCAGCAGTTTACAGGGGACCCCCACAGATACGCAGTATTTT
.	TRBV28	TRBJ2-2	many	CASSLWGANTGELFF	TGTGCCAGCAGTTTATGGGGCGCGAACACCGGGGAGCTGTTTTTT
.	TRBV7-8	TRBJ1-6	.	CASSLGWRNSYNSPLHF	TGTGCCAGCAGCTTAGGCTGGCGGAACAGCTATAATTCACCCCTCCACTTT
.	TRBV11-2	TRBJ2-5	many	CASRFGETQYF	TGTGCCAGCAGGTTCGGTGAGACCCAGTACTTC
TRBD1	TRBV12-3/TRBV12-4	TRBJ1-3	many	CASETGAGNTIYF	TGTGCCAGCGAAACAGGGGCAGGAAACACCATATATTTT
TRBD1	TRBV15	TRBJ1-2	many	CATTEQGVGGYTF	TGTGCCACCACAGAGCAGGGGGTGGGCGGCTACACCTTC
TRBD1	TRBV12-3/TRBV12-4	TRBJ2-5	many	CASSSTGPQETQYF	TGTGCCAGCAGTTCGACAGGGCCACAAGAGACCCAGTACTTC
TRBD1	TRBV7-6	TRBJ2-6	.	CASSPTQGAGANVLTF	TGTGCCAGCAGCCCAACTCAGGGGGCAGGGGCCAACGTCCTGACTTTC
TRBD1	TRBV7-8	TRBJ1-3	many	CASSLTGGTVGNTIYF	TGTGCCAGCAGTCTTACAGGGGGAACGGTTGGAAACACCATATATTTT
.	TRBV25-1	TRBJ2-7	few	CASTEDIYYEQYF	TGTGCCAGCACCGAGGACATATACTACGAGCAGTACTTC
.	TRBV7-9	TRBJ1-1	.	CASSETGTSGGATEAFF	TGTGCCAGCAGCGAAACCGGGACTAGCGGGGGGGCAACTGAAGCTTTCTTT
TRBD2	TRBV5-1	TRBJ2-3	few	CASSLAIAGGPTDTQYF	TGCGCCAGCAGCTTGGCGATAGCGGGGGGACCCACAGATACGCAGTATTTT
.	TRBV7-2	TRBJ2-1	many	CASSLEATVSYNEQFF	TGTGCCAGCAGCTTAGAGGCGACGGTCTCCTACAATGAGCAGTTCTTC
.	TRBV24-1	TRBJ1-2	.	CATSDPHRQYGYTF	TGTGCCACCAGTGATCCTCACCGACAGTATGGCTACACCTTC
.	TRBV10-3	TRBJ2-3	many	CAISEGSGSTDTQYF	TGTGCCATCAGTGAGGGTAGCGGCAGCACAGATACGCAGTATTTT
.	TRBV9	TRBJ1-1	many	CASSPGPNTEAFF	TGTGCCAGCAGCCCCGGACCGAACACTGAAGCTTTCTTT
TRBD1	TRBV7-8	TRBJ1-1	many	CASSLGWQGAYTEAFF	TGTGCCAGCAGCTTAGGTTGGCAGGGGGCATACACTGAAGCTTTCTTT
TRBD1	TRBV19	TRBJ1-5	.	CASRTGGAGPQHF	TGTGCCAGTAGAACAGGGGGCGCGGGGCCCCAGCATTTT
.	TRBV7-9	TRBJ2-7	many	CASSLGEGAPYEQYF	TGTGCCAGCAGCCTCGGCGAGGGAGCCCCTTACGAGCAGTACTTC
.	TRBV27	TRBJ2-2	few	CASGLGLYTGELFF	TGTGCCAGCGGTTTAGGTCTATACACCGGGGAGCTGTTTTTT
.	TRBV2	TRBJ1-1	many	CASRGAGTEAFF	TGTGCCAGCAGGGGGGCCGGCACTGAAGCTTTCTTT
TRBD2	TRBV6-2/TRBV6-3	TRBJ2-1	.	CVSSSTSGSYNEQFF	TGTGTCAGCAGCTCGACTAGCGGGTCCTACAATGAGCAGTTCTTC
.	TRBV20-1	TRBJ2-7	many	CSASPGHFYEQYF	TGCAGTGCTAGCCCGGGCCACTTCTACGAGCAGTACTTC
TRBD2	TRBV20-1	TRBJ2-1	few	CSARDLGTSVDEQFF	TGCAGTGCTAGAGATCTCGGGACTAGCGTCGATGAGCAGTTCTTC
.	TRBV6-5	TRBJ2-1	.	CASSSTEADEQFF	TGTGCCAGCAGTTCGACCGAGGCCGATGAGCAGTTCTTC
TRBD1	TRBV6-1	TRBJ1-5	few	CASKTGTGGSQRQPQHF	TGTGCCAGCAAAACCGGGACAGGGGGGTCCCAGCGACAGCCCCAGCATTTT
.	TRBV7-2	TRBJ1-4	few	CASSLTGGFSNEKLFF	TGTGCCAGCAGCTTAACGGGGGGCTTTTCTAATGAAAAACTGTTTTTT
TRBD2	TRBV5-1	TRBJ2-1	.	CASSLVAGTAGNEQFF	TGCGCCAGCAGCTTGGTAGCGGGGACGGCCGGCAATGAGCAGTTCTTC
TRBD1	TRBV2	TRBJ1-5	.	CASREVDREGNQPQHF	TGTGCCAGCAGGGAGGTGGACAGGGAGGGCAATCAGCCCCAGCATTTT
.	TRBV10-3	TRBJ1-5	.	CAISELDTNQPQHF	TGTGCCATCAGTGAGTTGGACACTAATCAGCCCCAGCATTTT
.	TRBV19	TRBJ1-4	few	CASSRPPGHADEKLFF	TGTGCCAGTAGTAGACCGCCGGGACACGCCGATGAAAAACTGTTTTTT
.	TRBV27	TRBJ1-5	few	CASSDKGVQGRNQPQHF	TGTGCCAGCAGTGATAAGGGGGTCCAGGGCCGCAATCAGCCCCAGCATTTT
TRBD2	TRBV5-1	TRBJ2-7	.	CSSSLSSGGWEQYF	TGCTCCAGCAGCTTGTCTAGCGGGGGGTGGGAGCAGTACTTC
TRBD2	TRBV12-3/TRBV12-4	TRBJ2-1	many	CAGAPFGGGANEQFF	TGTGCCGGAGCCCCATTTGGCGGGGGGGCCAATGAGCAGTTCTTC
.	TRBV28	TRBJ1-1	.	CASSLFVGTEAFF	TGTGCCAGCAGTTTATTTGTAGGCACTGAAGCTTTCTTT
TRBD1	TRBV27	TRBJ2-1	.	CASTLDRGHYEQFF	TGTGCCAGCACCTTGGACAGGGGGCACTATGAGCAGTTCTTC
.	TRBV6-1	TRBJ1-5	many	CASSELARFSNQPQHF	TGTGCCAGCAGTGAATTGGCCAGGTTTAGCAATCAGCCCCAGCATTTT
TRBD1	TRBV19	TRBJ2-7	.	CASSSKEAGTGVYEQYF	TGTGCCAGTAGTAGCAAAGAAGCCGGGACAGGGGTCTACGAGCAGTACTTC
TRBD2	TRBV25-1	TRBJ2-1	.	CASSELASGGGNEQFF	TGTGCCAGCAGTGAATTGGCTAGCGGGGGGGGCAATGAGCAGTTCTTC
TRBD2	TRBV12-3/TRBV12-4	TRBJ2-3	.	CASSLRLAASSSTDTQYF	TGTGCCAGCAGTTTGAGGCTAGCGGCTTCCTCTAGCACAGATACGCAGTATTTT
TRBD1	TRBV20-1	TRBJ1-2	many	CSARDRRGYGYTF	TGCAGTGCTAGGGACAGGAGGGGCTATGGCTACACCTTC
.	TRBV20-1	TRBJ2-3	.	CSASLLGSSTDTQYF	TGCAGTGCTAGTCTTCTGGGATCATCCACAGATACGCAGTATTTT
.	TRBV6-6	TRBJ1-6	few	CASSYQGPGSPLHF	TGTGCCAGCAGTTACCAGGGTCCGGGCTCACCCCTCCACTTT
.	TRBV24-1	TRBJ1-5	many	CATSPGIYQPQHF	TGTGCCACCAGTCCAGGGATCTATCAGCCCCAGCATTTT
TRBD1	TRBV7-9	TRBJ1-5	many	CASSTWTGSYSNQPQHF	TGTGCCAGCAGCACTTGGACAGGGAGTTACAGCAATCAGCCCCAGCATTTT